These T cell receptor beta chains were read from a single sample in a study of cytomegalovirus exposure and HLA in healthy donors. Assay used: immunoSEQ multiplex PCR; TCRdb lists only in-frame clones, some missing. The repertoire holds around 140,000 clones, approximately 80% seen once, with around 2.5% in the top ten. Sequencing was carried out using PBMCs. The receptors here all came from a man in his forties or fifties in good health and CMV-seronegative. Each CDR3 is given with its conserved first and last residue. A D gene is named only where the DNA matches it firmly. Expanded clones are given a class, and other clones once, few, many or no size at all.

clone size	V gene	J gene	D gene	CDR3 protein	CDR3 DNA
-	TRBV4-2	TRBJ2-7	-	CASSQGLEQYF	TGTGCCAGCAGCCAAGGTCTAGAGCAGTACTTC
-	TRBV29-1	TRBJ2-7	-	CSPRGLVGVFYEQYF	TGCAGCCCTCGGGGACTTGTGGGAGTTTTCTACGAGCAGTACTTC
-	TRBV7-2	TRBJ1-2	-	CASSLASGKHYGYTF	TGTGCCAGCAGCTTAGCGTCCGGGAAGCACTATGGCTACACCTTC
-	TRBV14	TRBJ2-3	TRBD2	CASRPSGVTDTQYF	TGTGCCAGCAGACCTAGCGGGGTCACAGATACGCAGTATTTT
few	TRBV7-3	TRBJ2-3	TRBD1	CASSPGWDRGPDTQYF	TGTGCCAGCAGCCCGGGCTGGGACAGGGGGCCAGATACGCAGTATTTT
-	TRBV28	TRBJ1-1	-	CASSLSGLNTEAFF	TGTGCCAGCAGTTTATCGGGGTTGAACACTGAAGCTTTCTTT
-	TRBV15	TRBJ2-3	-	CATSPLAGTDTQYF	TGTGCCACCAGCCCTCTGGCGGGCACAGATACGCAGTATTTT
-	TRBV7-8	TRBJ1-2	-	CASSLAGGSGNYGYTF	TGTGCCAGCAGCTTAGCGGGAGGGTCCGGGAACTATGGCTACACCTTC
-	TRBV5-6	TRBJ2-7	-	CASSSKRRNSYEQYF	TGTGCCAGCAGCTCGAAGCGGAGGAACTCCTACGAGCAGTACTTC
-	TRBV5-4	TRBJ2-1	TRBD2	CASSYSGRAGNEQFF	TGTGCCAGCAGCTATAGCGGGAGGGCCGGGAATGAGCAGTTCTTC
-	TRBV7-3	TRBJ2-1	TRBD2	CASSKNGGRAVEQFF	TGTGCCAGCAGCAAAAACGGCGGGAGGGCCGTGGAGCAGTTCTTC
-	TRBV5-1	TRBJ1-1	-	CASSLVEKPEAFF	TGCGCCAGCAGCTTGGTAGAAAAACCTGAAGCTTTCTTT
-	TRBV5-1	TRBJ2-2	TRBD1	CASSSEGQGPTGELFF	TGCGCCAGCAGCTCTGAGGGACAGGGGCCCACCGGGGAGCTGTTTTTT
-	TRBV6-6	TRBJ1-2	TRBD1	CASSRDSLSYGYTF	TGTGCCAGCAGCCGGGACAGCCTTTCCTATGGCTACACCTTC
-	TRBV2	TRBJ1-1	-	CASSPSRFEAFF	TGTGCCAGCAGTCCAAGCCGTTTTGAAGCTTTCTTT
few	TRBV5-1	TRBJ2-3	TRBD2	CASKGLADRDTQYF	TGCGCCAGCAAGGGACTAGCGGACAGAGATACGCAGTATTTT
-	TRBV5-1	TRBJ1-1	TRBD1	CASSSRDRKDTEAFF	TGCGCCAGCAGCTCCCGGGACAGGAAGGACACTGAAGCTTTCTTT
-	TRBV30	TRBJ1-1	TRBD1	CAWNWGTGLNTEAFF	TGTGCCTGGAATTGGGGGACAGGGCTGAACACTGAAGCTTTCTTT
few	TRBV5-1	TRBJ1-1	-	CASSLNSLNTEAFF	TGCGCCAGCAGCTTGAACAGCCTGAACACTGAAGCTTTCTTT
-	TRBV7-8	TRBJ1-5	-	CASTRGGEQPQHF	TGTGCCAGCACCCGGGGGGGGGAACAGCCCCAGCATTTT
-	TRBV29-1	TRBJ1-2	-	CSVDSAGSRKRYGYTF	TGCAGCGTTGATTCCGCGGGCAGCCGTAAACGTTATGGCTACACCTTC
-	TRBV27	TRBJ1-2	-	CASSPDEAYGYTF	TGTGCCAGCAGTCCCGACGAGGCTTATGGCTACACCTTC
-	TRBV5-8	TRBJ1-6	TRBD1	CASSFGQGNSPLHF	TGTGCCAGCAGCTTCGGACAGGGTAATTCACCCCTCCACTTT
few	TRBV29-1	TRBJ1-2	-	CSVESDSYGYTF	TGCAGCGTTGAGTCGGACAGCTATGGCTACACCTTC
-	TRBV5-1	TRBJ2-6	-	CASSSLTTGYGANVLTF	TGCGCCAGCAGCTCCCTGACCACAGGGTACGGGGCCAACGTCCTGACTTTC
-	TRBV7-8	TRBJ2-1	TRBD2	CASSLLTGGYDEQFF	TGTGCCAGCAGCTTATTAACGGGAGGTTATGACGAGCAGTTCTTC
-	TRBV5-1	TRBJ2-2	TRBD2	CASEGTSGDYTGELFF	TGCGCCAGCGAAGGGACTAGCGGGGATTACACCGGGGAGCTGTTTTTT
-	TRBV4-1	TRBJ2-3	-	CASSQGALDTDTQYF	TGCGCCAGCAGCCAAGGCGCTCTAGACACAGATACGCAGTATTTT
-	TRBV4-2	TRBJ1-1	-	CASSQGANMIF	TGTGCCAGCAGCCAAGGGGCAAACATGATCTTT
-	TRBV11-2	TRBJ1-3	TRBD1	CASSPGQNSGNTIYF	TGTGCCAGCAGCCCGGGACAGAACTCTGGAAACACCATATATTTT
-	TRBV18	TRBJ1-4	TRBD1	CASGTGALATNEKLFF	TGTGCCAGCGGAACAGGGGCCCTTGCAACTAATGAAAAACTGTTTTTT
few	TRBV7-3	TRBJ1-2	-	CATVGEHGYTF	TGTGCCACGGTCGGGGAACATGGCTACACCTTC
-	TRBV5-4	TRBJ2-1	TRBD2	CASSLPGGEIYNEQFF	TGTGCCAGCAGCTTGCCGGGGGGAGAAATCTACAATGAGCAGTTCTTC
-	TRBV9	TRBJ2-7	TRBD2	CASSVASTSYSYEQYF	TGTGCCAGCAGCGTAGCTTCGACTAGCTACTCCTACGAGCAGTACTTC
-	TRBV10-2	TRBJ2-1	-	CASSRTGINEQFF	TGCGCCAGCAGTCGGACTGGAATCAATGAGCAGTTCTTC
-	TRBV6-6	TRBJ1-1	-	CASSYSRWSTEAFF	TGTGCCAGCAGTTACTCAAGATGGAGCACTGAAGCTTTCTTT
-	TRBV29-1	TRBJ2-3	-	CSVLGGSTDTQYF	TGCAGCGTACTCGGCGGGAGCACAGATACGCAGTATTTT
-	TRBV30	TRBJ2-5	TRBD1	CAWSFDPGTVQETQYF	TGTGCCTGGAGTTTCGATCCCGGGACAGTCCAAGAGACCCAGTACTTC
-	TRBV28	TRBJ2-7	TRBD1	CASRGTGSTYEQYF	TGTGCCAGCAGGGGGACAGGGAGTACCTACGAGCAGTACTTC
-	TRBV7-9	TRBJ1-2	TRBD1	CASSSDRGWNYGYTF	TGTGCCAGCAGCTCAGACAGGGGTTGGAACTATGGCTACACCTTC
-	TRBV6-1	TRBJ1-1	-	CASSEYRRTTLMNTEAFF	TGTGCCAGCAGTGAATATCGCCGGACTACCTTAATGAACACTGAAGCTTTCTTT
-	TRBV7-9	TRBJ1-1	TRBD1	CASSLGQGRKAFF	TGTGCCAGCAGCTTAGGACAGGGCAGGAAAGCTTTCTTT
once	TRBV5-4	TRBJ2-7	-	CASSPRDSPYEQYF	TGTGCCAGCAGCCCCCGGGACTCCCCCTACGAGCAGTACTTC
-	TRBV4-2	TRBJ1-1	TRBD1	CASSYTGGSDTEAFF	TGTGCCAGCAGCTATACAGGGGGCTCAGACACTGAAGCTTTCTTT
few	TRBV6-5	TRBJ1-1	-	CASRPGGTNTEAFF	TGTGCCAGCAGGCCCGGAGGGACGAACACTGAAGCTTTCTTT
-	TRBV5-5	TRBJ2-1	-	CASSDAGTWLSYNEQFF	TGTGCCAGCAGCGACGCGGGGACGTGGCTTTCCTACAATGAGCAGTTCTTC
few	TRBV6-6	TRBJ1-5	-	CASSPGRARNQPQHF	TGTGCCAGCAGTCCAGGGAGGGCCCGCAATCAGCCCCAGCATTTT
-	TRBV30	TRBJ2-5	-	CAWSSAGLGQETQYF	TGTGCCTGGAGTAGTGCAGGACTTGGACAAGAGACCCAGTACTTC